One sample yielded the 27 T cell receptor beta chains listed below, sequenced in a study of blood T cell repertoires in COVID-19. TCRdb's copy holds only in-frame clones and misses some; the assay was immunoSEQ multiplex PCR. The table lists about 100,000 clones, around nine tenths of them singletons. Sequencing used peripheral blood. Receptors were obtained from a human donor in a cohort sampled during active COVID-19.

The J gene is TRBJ2-1, the V gene TRBV3-1 (or the pseudogene TRBV3-2); no clear D gene. The CDR3 is 16 residues long. The germline V and J ends were trimmed by 4 bases and 6 bases, with 19 bases remaining between them. Looked up from germline, CDR1 is LGHDT and CDR2 is YNNKEL (reference sequence). This chain's CDR3 is CASSLTTSLQGNEQFF. DNA for the CDR3: TGTGCCAGCAGCCTAACGACAAGCCTCCAAGGCAATGAGCAGTTCTTC.

The chain is built from TRBV2 and TRBJ1-2; 8 bases map to TRBD1. J gave up 7 bases and V 9 bases, and 7 bases lay outside the gene matches. In germline, CDR1 is SNHLY, CDR2 FYNNEI. The length of the CDR3 is 12 residues. The CDR3 sequence: CARNGQGRGYTF. CDR3 coding DNA: TGTGCCAGGAATGGACAGGGACGTGGCTACACCTTC.

The CDR3 DNA is TGTGCTAGTGGTTTGACCCCGGACGGGATGATTAGCACAGATACGCAGTATTTT. Residues: CASGLTPDGMISTDTQYF. The J gene is TRBJ2-3, the V gene TRBV12-5, with a weak D call TRBD2 (5 bases). Between the trimmed V and J ends, which lost 2 bases and 0 bases, there was a span of 18 bases. This CDR3 is 18 amino acids long. Germline assignment: CDR1 LGHNT and CDR2 FRNRAP.

This chain joins TRBV28 and TRBJ1-2; a weak D match, TRBD1 (6 bases). The CDR3 runs 16 residues. The V gene lost 3 bases and the J gene lost 4 bases, with 18 bases spanning the gap. The germline V gene encodes CDR1 MDHEN and CDR2 SYDVKM. DNA of the CDR3: TGTGCCAGCAGTTTGTTCACGGGGGGCCAATCCTATGGCTACACCTTC. Translated, it gives CASSLFTGGQSYGYTF.

The genes are TRBV28 and TRBJ2-1, with 12 bases fitting TRBD2. The germline V gene encodes CDR1 MDHEN and CDR2 SYDVKM. This CDR3 has 17 amino acids. After removal of 2 bases from V and 4 bases from J, the junction contained 6 bases not matched to a gene. CDR3: CASSLGGGLAGYNEQFF. CDR3 in DNA: TGTGCCAGCAGTTTAGGAGGTGGACTAGCGGGGTACAATGAGCAGTTCTTC.

V usage is TRBV6-1 and J usage is TRBJ1-2, with D maybe TRBD1 (6 bases). The V gene lost 1 base and the J gene lost 3 bases, with 9 bases spanning the gap. The CDR3 runs 14 residues. Per germline, CDR1 MNHNS and CDR2 SASEGT. The CDR3 DNA follows: TGTGCCAGCAGTGAAGGCCCAGGGGACTATGGCTACACCTTC. It specifies CASSEGPGDYGYTF.

The chain combines TRBV6-1 with TRBJ2-7, with a weak D call TRBD1 (6 bases). V gave up 3 bases and J gave up 0 bases, with 12 bases separating them. The CDR3 consists of 15 residues. From germline, CDR1 is MNHNS and CDR2 SASEGT. Written as DNA, the CDR3 is TGTGCCAGCAGTGACAGGGGCCTGAGCTCCTACGAGCAGTACTTC. Translated, it gives CASSDRGLSSYEQYF.

This clone was picked up one time. CDR3 in DNA: TGTGCCAGTAAAACCGGGACTAGCGGGAGCTACAATGAGCAGTTCTTC. This gives the protein CASKTGTSGSYNEQFF. This rearrangement joins TRBV19 to TRBJ2-1; 14 nucleotides align to TRBD2. CDR3 length: 16 residues. V dropped 7 bases and J dropped 3; count of bases not matched to a gene: 5. Germline loops: CDR1 LNHDA, CDR2 SQIVND (reference sequence).

This chain uses TRBV18 with TRBJ1-4; tentative D call: TRBD1 (5 bases). V lost 5 bases, J lost 8 bases, and 15 bases lay in between. This CDR3 contains 14 residues. Looked up from germline, CDR1 is KGHSH and CDR2 is LQKENI. CDR3 coding DNA: TGTGCCAGCTCATATGACAGACGTGGCGAAAAACTGTTTTTT. Its protein is CASSYDRRGEKLFF.

The chain employs TRBV28 and TRBJ2-7; D uncertain. Germline V lookup: CDR1 MDHEN, CDR2 SYDVKM. The CDR3 runs 12 residues. The germline V and J ends were trimmed by 4 bases and 6 bases, with 10 bases remaining between them. CDR3 protein: CASSSSLSEQYF. CDR3 DNA sequence: TGTGCCAGCAGTTCTTCTCTGAGCGAGCAGTACTTC.

The V gene is TRBV5-4, the J gene TRBJ1-4, with D unclear. With 1 base removed from V and 0 bases from J, the gap between germline ends came to 7 bases. CDR1 and CDR2 (germline): SGHNT, YYREEE (reference sequence). This CDR3 spans 15 amino acids. CDR3 coding DNA: TGTGCCAGCAGCTTGCGGGGTGCAACTAATGAAAAACTGTTTTTT. Amino acids: CASSLRGATNEKLFF.

This chain links TRBV2 with TRBJ2-1; 14 bases map to TRBD2. V lost 3 bases, J lost 7 bases, and 14 bases stayed unmatched. The germline CDR1 and CDR2 sequences are SNHLY and FYNNEI. CDR3 length: 19 amino acids. The CDR3 DNA is TGTGCCAGCAGTGAGGGACCCAAGGGACTAGCGGGAGTAGGGAATGAGCAGTTCTTC. This gives the protein CASSEGPKGLAGVGNEQFF.

The chain uses TRBV3-1 (or the pseudogene TRBV3-2) and TRBJ2-3; D possibly corresponds to TRBD2 (5 bases). The CDR3 has 15 residues. CDR1 LGHDT and CDR2 YNNKEL come from the germline V gene (reference sequence). Between the trimmed V and J ends, which lost 1 base and 0 bases, there was a span of 8 bases. The DNA for the CDR3 is TGTGCCAGCAGCCAAGCTAGCAGTAGCACAGATACGCAGTATTTT. It specifies CASSQASSSTDTQYF.

This chain links TRBV29-1 with TRBJ1-1, with D perhaps matching TRBD1 (5 bases). Germline CDR1 and CDR2: SQVTM and ANQGSEA. V was clipped by 6 bases and J by 4 bases, with 12 bases between them. The length of the CDR3 is 12 residues. The CDR3 region has the DNA TGCAGCGTGGGGGGTCACGGCACTGAAGCTTTCTTT. It specifies CSVGGHGTEAFF.

This clone was recorded once. This chain joins TRBV6-5 and TRBJ2-7; D unclear. The CDR3 has 12 amino acids. Germline V lookup: CDR1 MNHEY, CDR2 SVGAGI. DNA for the CDR3: TGTGTTAGCCTCTCCCCACTCTACGAGCAGTACTTC. Translating gives CVSLSPLYEQYF.

V gene TRBV4-2 combines with J gene TRBJ2-3; 14 bases map to TRBD2. This CDR3 is built from 17 residues. Germline CDR1 reads LGHNA; CDR2 reads YNFKEQ. Trimming cost V 4 bases and J 1 base; bases outside gene matches: 4. Here the CDR3 DNA reads TGTGCCAGCAGCCCTTTGACTAGCGGGGGGGGCACAGATACGCAGTATTTT. This codes for CASSPLTSGGGTDTQYF.

This clone was seen once. This chain connects TRBV3-1 (or the pseudogene TRBV3-2) to TRBJ2-5; TRBD2 matches at 8 bases. CDR1 and CDR2 (germline): LGHDT, YNNKEL (reference sequence). V lost 1 base and J lost 6; bases outside the gene matches: 7. The CDR3 extends over 15 amino acids. Here the CDR3 DNA reads TGTGCCAGCAGCCAAGGTCCCGGGAGGGGGAAGACCCAGTACTTC. It codes for CASSQGPGRGKTQYF.

The chain joins TRBV30 to TRBJ1-1; D might be TRBD1 (5 bases). Trimming stripped 4 bases from V and 3 bases from J, with 15 bases between. The CDR3 is 14 amino acids. The germline CDR1 and CDR2 sequences are GTSNPN and SVGIG (reference sequence). This chain's CDR3 is CAWTRPVQDTEAFF. CDR3 in DNA: TGTGCCTGGACCCGTCCCGTACAGGACACTGAAGCTTTCTTT.

The rearrangement uses TRBV7-2 and TRBJ2-3; D is possibly TRBD2 (6 bases). The CDR3 totals 14 residues. Germline lookup yields CDR1 SGHTA and CDR2 FQGNSA. V lost 2 bases and J lost 6, with 12 bases in between. This CDR3 reads CASSLYHGGDTQYF. The CDR3 DNA follows: TGTGCCAGCAGCTTATATCACGGAGGGGATACGCAGTATTTT.

This clone was detected once. The rearrangement joins TRBV6-2 or TRBV6-3 to TRBJ2-1; D not resolved. Germline CDR1 is MNHEY and CDR2 is SVGEGT. CDR3 length: 15 amino acids. Trimming removed 4 bases at V and 6 bases at J, with 16 bases between. Here the CDR3 reads CASSSTAFGGNEQFF. DNA of the CDR3: TGTGCCAGCAGTTCCACAGCTTTTGGTGGCAATGAGCAGTTCTTC.

The gene calls are TRBV7-9 and TRBJ2-1; 12 positions agree with TRBD2. The CDR3 has 15 amino acids. CDR1 and CDR2 (germline): SEHNR, FQNEAQ (reference sequence). V was clipped by 8 bases and J by 4 bases; unmatched bases: 6. The CDR3: CASSLLAGGYNEQFF. The CDR3 DNA reads TGTGCCAGCTCTCTACTAGCGGGAGGATACAATGAGCAGTTCTTC.

The chain employs TRBV30 and TRBJ2-1; 9 nucleotides line up with TRBD2. CDR1 is GTSNPN and CDR2 is SVGIG in the germline V gene (reference sequence). Trimming removed 8 bases from V and 0 bases from J; junction bases left unmatched: 5. The CDR3 sequence is 14 residues long. CDR3 bases: TGTGCCGGGGTGACTAGCGGCTCCTACAATGAGCAGTTCTTC. As protein: CAGVTSGSYNEQFF.

This chain joins TRBV5-6 and TRBJ1-3; no reliable D call. V was cut by 0 bases and J by 0 bases, with 7 bases left in between. The CDR3 runs 15 residues. Germline V CDR1 and CDR2: SGHDT, YYEEEE. For the CDR3, the DNA is TGTGCCAGCAGCTTGGTACGGGACTCTGGAAACACCATATATTTT. This translates into CASSLVRDSGNTIYF.

This clone was found a few times. This chain links TRBV30 with TRBJ1-6; the match to TRBD1 covers 10 bases. Trimming took 5 bases from V and 8 from J; bases not matched to a gene: 3. Germline loops: CDR1 GTSNPN, CDR2 SVGIG (reference sequence). The CDR3 has 13 residues. CDR3 protein: CAWGTGEDSPLHF. CDR3 nucleotides: TGTGCCTGGGGGACAGGGGAGGATTCACCCCTCCACTTT.

The chain recombines TRBV7-8 with TRBJ1-5; D may be TRBD1 (6 bases). Germline values: CDR1 SGHVS, CDR2 FQNEAQ. V was cut by 5 bases and J by 1 base, with 27 bases left in between. This CDR3 comprises 20 residues. CDR3 DNA: TGTGCCAGCAGCCCGTACCGGACGTTCCACGGGACACGGAGCAATCAGCCCCAGCATTTT. Encoded protein: CASSPYRTFHGTRSNQPQHF.

The chain is built from TRBV11-2 and TRBJ2-7; no clear D gene. V was cut by 3 bases and J by 0 bases, with 12 bases left in between. The V gene's germline CDR1 is SGHAT and CDR2 FQNNGV. The CDR3 has 15 amino acids. This CDR3 is CASSFGRKSSYEQYF. CDR3 nucleotide sequence: TGTGCCAGCAGCTTTGGCAGGAAGAGCTCCTACGAGCAGTACTTC.

The chain carries TRBV5-1 and TRBJ2-7; no firm D call. This CDR3 spans 13 amino acids. Trimming took 1 base from V and 2 from J, leaving 7 bases between them. Germline CDR1 is SGHRS and CDR2 is YFSETQ. Here the CDR3 DNA reads TGCGCCAGCAGCTTGTCTGGGCCCTACGAGCAGTACTTC. Protein sequence: CASSLSGPYEQYF.